This T cell receptor beta chain came from a study of regulatory T cells in long-lasting Graves disease. Study-wide findings and caveats: Preferential use of TRBV28, TRBJ1-2 and TRBJ2-5 was seen in persistent disease. New patients shared fewer public clonotypes (roughly 990) than persistent patients did (roughly 2,500).

The time point is: persistent/refractory GD, antithyroid drugs over 5 years with positive TRAb. Making the TCR library involved RNA that had been extracted from PBMCs. V was clipped by 5 bases and J by 0 bases, with 15 bases between them. The length of the CDR3 is 16 residues. Germline lookup yields CDR1 SGHTA and CDR2 FQGTGA. In building TCR beta libraries, iRepertoire HTBI primers were used together with Arm-PCR of CDR3 regions. TCRdb redid the calling of the multiplex PCR reads with MiXCR, one entry per CDR3 protein. The sample has fewer than 600,000 distinct CDR3 sequences; approximately 23% are singletons. In the case of this clonotype: Its cognate antigen is unknown.

The receptor's source is a female donor with Graves disease. Here the sequenced sample was peripheral blood mononuclear cells (PBMCs), taken when the disease was refractory, from a patient treated with antithyroid drugs. The chain employs TRBV7-3 and TRBJ2-3, with no clear D. CDR3 sequence: CASSPNWGTSTDTQYF. In DNA, the CDR3 is TGTGCCAGCAGCCCTAATTGGGGTACAAGCACAGATACGCAGTATTTT.